This is a list of T cell receptor beta chains from one sample in a study of blood T cell repertoires in COVID-19. Here immunoSEQ multiplex PCR was the method, and the copy in TCRdb shows in-frame clones only, minus some. The profile shows tens of thousands of clones, over 60% of them singletons. The sample consisted of peripheral blood. These receptor sequences come from a woman in her 50s with active or convalescent COVID-19. The CDR3 runs from the conserved cysteine through the conserved F or W. The D gene is left open where the match is weak. Part of the rows lack a size; the others show once, few, many or a class for expanded clones.

j_call clone_size d_call v_call cdr3_aa cdr3_nt
TRBJ2-7 few TRBD2 TRBV5-1 CASTPTGGGSYEQYF TGCGCCAGCACCCCGACGGGAGGGGGATCCTACGAGCAGTACTTC
TRBJ1-1 . TRBD1 TRBV19 CASSAKQGTEAFF TGTGCCAGTAGTGCCAAACAGGGGACTGAAGCTTTCTTT
TRBJ2-1 . TRBD2 TRBV6-5 CASSMVSGVQFF TGTGCCAGCAGTATGGTTAGCGGGGTGCAGTTCTTC
TRBJ2-3 . TRBD1 TRBV6-5 CASSPRQGSHTQYF TGTGCCAGCAGTCCGAGACAGGGGTCCCATACGCAGTATTTT
TRBJ1-4 . . TRBV5-1 CASREGTSNEKLFF TGCGCCAGCCGGGAGGGGACATCGAATGAAAAACTGTTTTTT
TRBJ1-3 . . TRBV2 CASSDNSGNTIYF TGTGCCAGCAGTGACAACTCTGGAAACACCATATATTTT
TRBJ1-2 once TRBD1 TRBV12-3/TRBV12-4 CASSTTGDYGYTF TGTGCCAGCAGTACAACAGGGGACTATGGCTACACCTTC
TRBJ1-2 . . TRBV21-1 CASTPGGPRYGYTF TGTGCCAGCACCCCAGGGGGGCCGAGGTATGGCTACACCTTC
TRBJ2-7 . TRBD2 TRBV7-2 CASSLNGRALDEQYF TGTGCCAGCAGCTTAAACGGGAGGGCCCTCGACGAGCAGTACTTC
TRBJ1-5 . . TRBV6-2/TRBV6-3 CASSRGRDQPQHF TGTGCCAGCAGTCGCGGCAGGGATCAGCCCCAGCATTTT
TRBJ2-4 few . TRBV7-2 CASSPHAGGGAKNIQYF TGTGCCAGCAGCCCGCACGCGGGCGGAGGAGCCAAAAACATTCAGTACTTC
TRBJ2-7 . . TRBV20-1 CSPKSHYEQYF TGCAGTCCGAAAAGCCACTACGAGCAGTACTTC
TRBJ2-4 few TRBD2 TRBV4-1 CASSSRTSGIENIQYF TGCGCCAGCAGCTCCAGGACTAGCGGGATTGAAAACATTCAGTACTTC
TRBJ2-7 . . TRBV19 CASSIGHSSYEQYF TGTGCCAGTAGTATAGGACACAGCTCCTACGAGCAGTACTTC
TRBJ1-3 . . TRBV5-1 CASSFGGASGNTIYF TGCGCCAGCAGCTTCGGCGGCGCCTCTGGAAACACCATATATTTT
TRBJ1-1 . . TRBV19 CASSIVPGSAFF TGTGCCAGTAGTATAGTCCCCGGTAGTGCTTTCTTT
TRBJ1-6 . . TRBV5-1 CASAEGINSPLHF TGCGCCAGCGCAGAGGGCATTAATTCACCCCTCCACTTT
TRBJ2-1 few TRBD2 TRBV7-9 CASRRTSGNEQFF TGTGCCAGCAGGCGTACTAGCGGCAATGAGCAGTTCTTC
TRBJ2-5 few . TRBV27 CASSLSGGEETQYF TGTGCCAGCAGTTTGAGTGGAGGGGAGGAGACCCAGTACTTC
TRBJ2-2 few TRBD1 TRBV12-3/TRBV12-4 CASSSGGAGELFF TGTGCCAGCAGTTCAGGGGGTGCCGGGGAGCTGTTTTTT
TRBJ1-1 few TRBD1 TRBV6-5 CASSPGGSKNTEAFF TGTGCCAGCAGCCCAGGGGGCTCTAAGAACACTGAAGCTTTCTTT
TRBJ1-2 . . TRBV10-3 CAISYTGFGNGYTF TGTGCCATCAGTTACACAGGGTTCGGGAATGGCTACACCTTC
TRBJ2-3 . TRBD1 TRBV2 CASSEVTGGPTDTQYF TGTGCCAGCAGTGAAGTGACAGGGGGCCCGACAGATACGCAGTATTTT
TRBJ2-7 once . TRBV7-3 CASSFGPGRGYEQYF TGTGCCAGCAGCTTCGGTCCCGGAAGGGGCTACGAGCAGTACTTC
TRBJ1-2 . . TRBV21-1 CASSKVKQVRDRGLPNYGYTF TGTGCCAGCAGCAAAGTTAAGCAAGTCCGGGACAGGGGCCTCCCTAACTATGGCTACACCTTC
TRBJ2-7 . TRBD1 TRBV6-1 CASSELDRGPPYEQYF TGTGCCAGCAGTGAACTCGACAGGGGGCCGCCCTACGAGCAGTACTTC
TRBJ1-5 . TRBD1 TRBV30 CAWRGTGNQPQHF TGTGCCTGGAGAGGGACAGGAAATCAGCCCCAGCATTTT
TRBJ2-2 . TRBD1 TRBV10-3 CAISGGQGASGELFF TGTGCCATCAGTGGGGGACAGGGGGCATCTGGGGAGCTGTTTTTT
TRBJ1-4 . . TRBV7-8 CASSFTGFEKLFF TGTGCCAGCAGCTTTACAGGGTTTGAAAAACTGTTTTTT
TRBJ1-3 . . TRBV7-9 CASSPTSGNTIYF TGTGCCAGCAGCCCTACCTCTGGAAACACCATATATTTT
TRBJ2-7 . TRBD1 TRBV20-1 CSASKDRYYEQYF TGCAGTGCTAGTAAGGACAGGTACTACGAGCAGTACTTC
TRBJ1-1 . TRBD1 TRBV19 CASSISGGALTEAFF TGTGCCAGTAGTATATCAGGGGGCGCTCTCACTGAAGCTTTCTTT
TRBJ2-7 . TRBD2 TRBV5-4 CASSQLGTSGPYEQYF TGTGCCAGCAGCCAACTCGGGACTAGCGGCCCCTACGAGCAGTACTTC
TRBJ2-2 once . TRBV7-3 CASSPAGLSTGELFF TGTGCCAGCAGCCCCGCGGGGCTGTCCACCGGGGAGCTGTTTTTT
TRBJ2-7 few TRBD2 TRBV7-9 CASSSGTTYEQYF TGTGCCAGCAGCAGCGGGACGACCTACGAGCAGTACTTC
TRBJ2-2 . TRBD1 TRBV7-2 CASRDRANTGELFF TGTGCTAGCAGGGACAGGGCGAACACCGGGGAGCTGTTTTTT
TRBJ2-3 many TRBD1 TRBV2 CASSPDRGNTDTQYF TGTGCCAGCAGCCCGGACAGGGGAAACACAGATACGCAGTATTTT
TRBJ2-7 . TRBD2 TRBV4-3 CASSQETPIAGNYEQYF TGCGCCAGCAGCCAAGAAACCCCAATAGCGGGAAACTACGAGCAGTACTTC
TRBJ1-1 . . TRBV21-1 CASSEPGQGEKNTEAFF TGTGCCAGCAGCGAACCGGGACAGGGGGAGAAGAACACTGAAGCTTTCTTT
TRBJ2-7 . TRBD2 TRBV11-1 CASSMGLAETHEQYF TGTGCCAGCAGCATGGGACTAGCGGAGACCCACGAGCAGTACTTC
TRBJ1-1 . . TRBV20-1 CSAGGDTEAFF TGCAGTGCTGGGGGGGACACTGAAGCTTTCTTT
TRBJ2-6 . TRBD1 TRBV18 CASSPLPGQGPLVLTF TGTGCCAGCTCACCACTTCCGGGACAGGGCCCCCTCGTCCTGACTTTC
TRBJ2-1 . . TRBV7-9 CASSLGSSETNEQFF TGTGCCAGCAGCTTAGGGAGTAGCGAAACCAATGAGCAGTTCTTC
TRBJ2-4 . . TRBV4-2 CASSQQYTVAKNIQYF TGTGCCAGCAGCCAACAATATACGGTAGCCAAAAACATTCAGTACTTC
TRBJ1-2 . . TRBV11-2 CASSLSRGHYGYTF TGTGCCAGCAGCTTATCCCGCGGGCACTATGGCTACACCTTC
TRBJ2-3 . . TRBV19 CASPREDTQYF TGTGCCAGCCCTCGGGAAGATACGCAGTATTTT
TRBJ2-1 . TRBD1 TRBV7-9 CASSLAPWDRGANEQFF TGTGCCAGCAGCTTAGCGCCCTGGGACAGGGGGGCCAATGAGCAGTTCTTC
TRBJ2-7 . TRBD1 TRBV7-2 CASSLVGTGFDEQYF TGTGCCAGCAGCTTAGTTGGGACAGGGTTCGACGAGCAGTACTTC